The next 4 T cell receptor beta chains were all read from a single sample in a study of post-analysis software for immune sequencing data. General study points: Relative to controls, patients had 4 or 5 TRBV segments at higher frequency, with TRBV5-6, TRBV5-1 and TRBV20-1 among these.

These receptors have no identified antigens. Unique molecular identifiers were present in the TCR beta cDNA libraries. A single record per CDR3 protein comes from TCRdb applying MiXCR to the PCR reads. This table has about half a million distinct CDR3 sequences, under 55% appearing once. Sample: blood. The source is a girl aged 10 to 17 with multiple sclerosis.

There are a few counts of this clonotype. V usage is TRBV6-5 and J usage is TRBJ2-5; possibly TRBD1 for D (5 bases). The CDR3 length is 14 residues. V was shortened by 5 bases and J by 2 bases, with 12 bases between the two germline ends. The germline V gene encodes CDR1 MNHEY and CDR2 SVGAGI. CDR3 bases: TGTGCCAGCAGTCCCGGAAGGGGACAAGAGACCCAGTACTTC. Protein product: CASSPGRGQETQYF.

This clonotype was seen a handful of times. The chain joins TRBV7-8 to TRBJ2-1; 7 bases map to TRBD2. This CDR3 comprises 15 residues. Per the germline V gene, CDR1 is SGHVS and CDR2 is FQNEAQ. V was clipped by 1 base and J by 6 bases; unmatched bases: 6. The CDR3 region has the DNA TGTGCCAGCAGCTTAGGTAACGGGAGGAGCAATGAGCAGTTCTTC. It specifies CASSLGNGRSNEQFF.

Only a few counts were recorded for this clonotype. This chain connects TRBV28 to TRBJ2-7; 10 nucleotides line up with TRBD1. The CDR3 loop spans 15 amino acids. From germline, CDR1 is MDHEN and CDR2 SYDVKM. J lost 3 bases, V lost 5 bases, and 7 bases had no gene match. The CDR3 DNA sequence: TGTGCCAGCAGTCCCTCCGGGACAGGGGTCTACGAGCAGTACTTC. It is translated as CASSPSGTGVYEQYF. The variable domain in full, completed from reference TRBV28 and TRBJ2-7, reads DVKVTQSSRYLVKRTGEKVFLECVQDMDHENMFWYRQDPGLGLRLIYFSYDVKMKEKGDIPEGYSVSREKKERFSLILESASTNQTSMYLCASSPSGTGVYEQYFGPGTRLTVT.

The chain has TRBV7-9 and TRBJ2-3; D is undetermined. Trimming shortened V by 4 bases and J by 2 bases, and 10 bases separated the two germline ends. The CDR3 has 14 residues. The germline V gene has CDR1 SEHNR and CDR2 FQNEAQ (reference sequence). The CDR3 DNA reads as TGTGCCAGCAGCTCCGGGCCGCCCACAGATACGCAGTATTTT. Protein sequence: CASSSGPPTDTQYF.